The rows below give T cell receptor beta chains drawn from one sample of a study of cytomegalovirus exposure and HLA in healthy donors. Produced via immunoSEQ multiplex PCR; TCRdb's table is partial and in-frame only. The sample records more than 200,000 clones, over 75% being singletons. Sequenced: PBMCs. Receptors were obtained from a girl aged 2 to 10 in good health and CMV-seronegative. CDR3s include the opening cysteine and the closing phenylalanine or tryptophan. Fields, in order: V gene, D gene, J gene, clone size, CDR3 protein, CDR3 DNA. D genes are given only for firm matches. Some rows mark clone size as missing; the rest say once, few, many or name a class of expanded clone.

V gene: TRBV27
D gene: TRBD1
J gene: TRBJ1-2
clone size: .
CDR3 protein: CASSPGTGGSRYTF
CDR3 DNA: TGTGCCAGCAGTCCGGGGACAGGGGGCAGTCGCTACACCTTC

V gene: TRBV6-1
D gene: .
J gene: TRBJ1-2
clone size: .
CDR3 protein: CASRTTWERGYTF
CDR3 DNA: TGTGCCAGCAGGACCACTTGGGAGAGAGGCTACACCTTC

V gene: TRBV5-1
D gene: .
J gene: TRBJ1-5
clone size: .
CDR3 protein: CASSLAPGSGQPQHF
CDR3 DNA: TGCGCCAGCAGCTTGGCACCAGGGTCGGGTCAGCCCCAGCATTTT

V gene: TRBV11-2
D gene: .
J gene: TRBJ1-2
clone size: once
CDR3 protein: CASSLGWGGNGYTF
CDR3 DNA: TGTGCCAGCAGCTTAGGGTGGGGGGGGAATGGCTACACCTTC

V gene: TRBV28
D gene: .
J gene: TRBJ1-1
clone size: .
CDR3 protein: CASSFGGAAFF
CDR3 DNA: TGTGCCAGCAGTTTTGGGGGGGCCGCTTTCTTT

V gene: TRBV5-1
D gene: TRBD2
J gene: TRBJ2-3
clone size: .
CDR3 protein: CASSPGTSRDTQYF
CDR3 DNA: TGCGCCAGCAGCCCCGGGACTAGCAGAGATACGCAGTATTTT

V gene: TRBV5-1
D gene: TRBD1
J gene: TRBJ2-5
clone size: .
CDR3 protein: CASSLGQGHPQETQYF
CDR3 DNA: TGCGCCAGCAGCTTGGGACAGGGTCACCCGCAAGAGACCCAGTACTTC

V gene: TRBV5-8
D gene: .
J gene: TRBJ1-1
clone size: once
CDR3 protein: CASSLGLREHTEAFF
CDR3 DNA: TGTGCCAGCAGCTTGGGGCTCAGGGAACACACTGAAGCTTTCTTT

V gene: TRBV19
D gene: .
J gene: TRBJ2-5
clone size: .
CDR3 protein: CASSTRGKTLGETQYF
CDR3 DNA: TGTGCCAGTAGTACCCGAGGGAAGACACTGGGGGAGACCCAGTACTTC

V gene: TRBV6-5
D gene: TRBD1
J gene: TRBJ1-2
clone size: .
CDR3 protein: CASSLDRGLYGYTF
CDR3 DNA: TGTGCCAGCAGTCTTGACAGGGGGCTCTATGGCTACACCTTC

V gene: TRBV7-9
D gene: .
J gene: TRBJ1-1
clone size: .
CDR3 protein: CASSPYGEGIREAFF
CDR3 DNA: TGTGCCAGCAGCCCTTACGGGGAAGGCATCCGGGAAGCTTTCTTT

V gene: TRBV6-5
D gene: .
J gene: TRBJ1-3
clone size: .
CDR3 protein: CASSRGPSPGNTIYF
CDR3 DNA: TGTGCCAGCAGCAGAGGGCCCTCCCCTGGAAACACCATATATTTT

V gene: TRBV7-9
D gene: .
J gene: TRBJ1-1
clone size: .
CDR3 protein: CASSLARAANTEAFF
CDR3 DNA: TGTGCCAGCAGCTTAGCGCGAGCGGCAAACACTGAAGCTTTCTTT

V gene: TRBV5-1
D gene: TRBD2
J gene: TRBJ2-7
clone size: once
CDR3 protein: CASSFHPLKLAGQNYEQYF
CDR3 DNA: TGCGCCAGCAGCTTCCACCCACTCAAACTAGCGGGGCAAAATTACGAGCAGTACTTC

V gene: TRBV6-1
D gene: .
J gene: TRBJ2-7
clone size: .
CDR3 protein: CASSDPSIIRFEQYF
CDR3 DNA: TGTGCCAGCAGTGATCCTAGTATAATTCGGTTCGAGCAGTACTTC

V gene: TRBV6-4
D gene: TRBD2
J gene: TRBJ2-1
clone size: .
CDR3 protein: CASSALAGGGYNEQFF
CDR3 DNA: TGTGCCAGCAGTGCCCTAGCGGGAGGAGGCTACAATGAGCAGTTCTTC

V gene: TRBV7-9
D gene: TRBD2
J gene: TRBJ2-1
clone size: .
CDR3 protein: CASSGNRPGLAFVNEQFF
CDR3 DNA: TGTGCCAGCAGCGGGAACCGACCGGGACTAGCGTTCGTTAATGAGCAGTTCTTC

V gene: TRBV4-1
D gene: TRBD2
J gene: TRBJ2-2
clone size: .
CDR3 protein: CASNRDYSSWELFF
CDR3 DNA: TGCGCCAGCAATCGGGACTATTCGAGCTGGGAGCTGTTTTTT

V gene: TRBV7-9
D gene: TRBD1
J gene: TRBJ1-4
clone size: .
CDR3 protein: CASTSPTGKISEKLFF
CDR3 DNA: TGTGCCAGCACCTCTCCGACAGGGAAGATTTCTGAAAAACTGTTTTTT

V gene: TRBV15
D gene: TRBD2
J gene: TRBJ2-6
clone size: .
CDR3 protein: CATSRDPGGSGANVLTF
CDR3 DNA: TGTGCCACCAGCAGAGATCCGGGGGGCTCTGGGGCCAACGTCCTGACTTTC

V gene: TRBV5-8
D gene: .
J gene: TRBJ2-5
clone size: .
CDR3 protein: CASSSEVWETQYF
CDR3 DNA: TGTGCCAGCAGCTCGGAGGTCTGGGAGACCCAGTACTTC

V gene: TRBV19
D gene: .
J gene: TRBJ1-3
clone size: .
CDR3 protein: CASSVDSSGNTIYF
CDR3 DNA: TGTGCCAGTAGTGTGGACAGCTCTGGAAACACCATATATTTT

V gene: TRBV19
D gene: TRBD1
J gene: TRBJ1-5
clone size: .
CDR3 protein: CASSSRQGRNQPQHF
CDR3 DNA: TGTGCCAGTAGTTCCCGACAGGGAAGGAATCAGCCCCAGCATTTT

V gene: TRBV6-5
D gene: .
J gene: TRBJ1-2
clone size: .
CDR3 protein: CASSYSGGVRNGYTF
CDR3 DNA: TGTGCCAGCAGTTACTCAGGGGGTGTACGGAATGGCTACACCTTC

V gene: TRBV5-6
D gene: .
J gene: TRBJ1-1
clone size: .
CDR3 protein: CASSLYVQGKMNTEAFF
CDR3 DNA: TGTGCCAGCAGCTTGTATGTTCAGGGGAAGATGAACACTGAAGCTTTCTTT

V gene: TRBV10-1
D gene: .
J gene: TRBJ1-1
clone size: few
CDR3 protein: CASRPFDSSEAFF
CDR3 DNA: TGCGCCAGCCGGCCTTTCGACAGTTCTGAAGCTTTCTTT

V gene: TRBV19
D gene: .
J gene: TRBJ1-2
clone size: .
CDR3 protein: CASSIRRGFGYTF
CDR3 DNA: TGTGCCAGTAGTATACGTAGAGGGTTCGGCTACACCTTC

V gene: TRBV6-5
D gene: .
J gene: TRBJ2-7
clone size: .
CDR3 protein: CASEGQGHEQYF
CDR3 DNA: TGTGCCAGCGAGGGACAAGGTCACGAGCAGTACTTC

V gene: TRBV6-6
D gene: .
J gene: TRBJ2-1
clone size: .
CDR3 protein: CASSYSAGGEQFF
CDR3 DNA: TGTGCCAGCAGTTACTCTGCAGGTGGTGAGCAGTTCTTC

V gene: TRBV7-3
D gene: .
J gene: TRBJ2-6
clone size: .
CDR3 protein: CASSLTGPSGANVLTF
CDR3 DNA: TGTGCCAGCAGCTTAACGGGCCCTTCTGGGGCCAACGTCCTGACTTTC

V gene: TRBV27
D gene: TRBD1
J gene: TRBJ1-2
clone size: .
CDR3 protein: CASSHGGTGAYGYTF
CDR3 DNA: TGTGCCAGCAGCCATGGTGGGACAGGGGCCTATGGCTACACCTTC

V gene: TRBV6-5
D gene: .
J gene: TRBJ1-4
clone size: .
CDR3 protein: CASRRTVKGEKLFF
CDR3 DNA: TGTGCCAGCAGGAGGACAGTTAAGGGTGAAAAACTGTTTTTT

V gene: TRBV10-3
D gene: .
J gene: TRBJ2-7
clone size: .
CDR3 protein: CAISPGLGYEQYF
CDR3 DNA: TGTGCCATCAGCCCAGGACTCGGCTACGAGCAGTACTTC

V gene: TRBV4-1
D gene: TRBD2
J gene: TRBJ2-5
clone size: .
CDR3 protein: CASSQDGLAGGGETQYF
CDR3 DNA: TGCGCCAGCAGCCAAGATGGCCTAGCGGGAGGAGGAGAGACCCAGTACTTC

V gene: TRBV2
D gene: .
J gene: TRBJ2-5
clone size: .
CDR3 protein: CASSRAGKGETQYF
CDR3 DNA: TGTGCCAGTTCCCGGGCCGGGAAAGGAGAGACCCAGTACTTC

V gene: TRBV29-1
D gene: .
J gene: TRBJ2-2
clone size: .
CDR3 protein: CSGASPRAGELFF
CDR3 DNA: TGCAGCGGGGCGAGCCCCAGGGCCGGGGAGCTGTTTTTT

V gene: TRBV6-1
D gene: TRBD1
J gene: TRBJ1-5
clone size: once
CDR3 protein: CASSGSGQGRIYSNQPQHF
CDR3 DNA: TGTGCCAGCAGTGGGTCTGGACAGGGACGCATTTATAGCAATCAGCCCCAGCATTTT